This T cell receptor beta chain came from a study of cytomegalovirus exposure and HLA in healthy donors. Study outcomes and limitations: CMV serostatus was the only recorded immune exposure for donors.

In germline, CDR1 is WSHSY, CDR2 SAAADI. This CDR3 is 11 amino acids long. Trimming shortened V by 5 bases and J by 11 bases, and 12 bases separated the two germline ends. It was with 60 Vbeta and 13 Jbeta primers that the PCR ran. TCRdb's copy holds only in-frame clones and misses some; the assay was immunoSEQ multiplex PCR. The repertoire holds about 69,000 clones, 74% seen once, with around 10% in the top ten. In the case of this clone: What it recognizes is unknown.

This receptor was identified in an older woman in good health and CMV-seropositive. The chain uses TRBV10-2 and TRBJ2-5; perhaps TRBD1 as D (5 bases). The sequencing input was PBMCs. The CDR3 region is CASSSTEEQYF. The CDR3 DNA is TGCGCCAGCAGTTCGACAGAGGAGCAGTACTTC.